A single sample is the source of the 29 T cell receptor beta chains below, sequenced in a study of cytomegalovirus exposure and HLA in healthy donors. Data came from immunoSEQ multiplex PCR; TCRdb stores just in-frame clones and leaves some out. Here the sample spans around 300,000 clones, roughly 88% being singletons. The specimen sequenced was PBMCs. The origin of the receptors is a woman between 18 and 29 years old in good health and CMV-seronegative.

CDR3 region: CASSQRGSNYGYTF. Written as DNA, the CDR3 is TGTGCCAGCAGCCAGCGGGGTTCTAACTATGGCTACACCTTC. The gene calls are TRBV6-6 and TRBJ1-2; no firm D call. Germline assignment: CDR1 MNHNY and CDR2 SVGAGI (reference sequence). This CDR3 has 14 amino acids. The germline V and J ends were trimmed by 6 bases and 0 bases, with 11 bases remaining between them.

This clone was seen a single time. V gene TRBV19 combines with J gene TRBJ1-4; weak D call: TRBD1 (5 bases). Germline V gives CDR1 LNHDA, CDR2 SQIVND (reference sequence). The CDR3 totals 14 residues. Trimming stripped 4 bases from V and 4 bases from J, with 10 bases between. The CDR3 DNA follows: TGTGCCAGTAGTAACCCAGGGATTAATGAAAAACTGTTTTTT. This codes for CASSNPGINEKLFF.

This clone was counted a single time. J is TRBJ2-6 and V is TRBV7-9; D unresolved. Trimming pared 2 bases from V and 0 bases from J, leaving 11 bases between. The CDR3 totals 17 residues. Per germline, CDR1 SEHNR and CDR2 FQNEAQ (reference sequence). CDR3 sequence: CASSLPINNSGANVLTF. CDR3 DNA: TGTGCCAGCAGCTTACCGATAAACAACTCTGGGGCCAACGTCCTGACTTTC.

The chain uses TRBV11-1 and TRBJ2-1; D is unclear. This CDR3 region has 12 residues. The V end was cut by 10 bases, the J end by 10 bases, with 17 bases between. Germline V gene sequence: CDR1 SGHAT, CDR2 FQDESV (reference sequence). The chain's CDR3 is CATTTSNEEQFF. The CDR3 DNA sequence: TGTGCCACAACCACTTCCAACGAAGAGCAGTTCTTC.

The chain links TRBV28 to TRBJ2-5; D is uncertain. Trimming left V 8 bases short and J 4 bases short, with 14 bases between. CDR3 length: 13 amino acids. In germline, CDR1 is MDHEN, CDR2 SYDVKM. The CDR3 region is CASGTPIPETQYF. CDR3 nucleotides: TGTGCCAGCGGTACACCCATTCCAGAGACCCAGTACTTC.

CDR3 loop: CVRSKQGHSYEQYF. The DNA of the CDR3 is TGTGTCAGAAGCAAACAGGGTCACAGTTACGAGCAGTACTTC. The rearrangement links TRBV7-5 to TRBJ2-7; the D call TRBD1 from the table was never checked on the DNA. TRBV7-5 is recorded as a pseudogene. This CDR3 comprises 14 residues.

This clone was found once. The J gene is TRBJ1-5, the V gene TRBV7-3, with 7 bases matching TRBD1. CDR1 is SGHTA, CDR2 FQGTGA, per germline. J lost 4 bases, V lost 3 bases, and 9 bases had no gene match. This CDR3 contains 16 residues. This chain's CDR3 is CASSFPGQPCNQPQHF. The CDR3 coding sequence is TGTGCCAGCAGCTTTCCGGGACAGCCGTGTAATCAGCCCCAGCATTTT. Drawing the rest from reference TRBV7-3 and TRBJ1-5, the complete variable domain is GAGVSQTPSNKVTEKGKYVELRCDPISGHTALYWYRQSLGQGPEFLIYFQGTGAADDSGLPNDRFFAVRPEGSVSTLKIQRTERGDSAVYLCASSFPGQPCNQPQHFGDGTRLSIL.

The chain combines TRBV6-1 with TRBJ1-5; no reliable D call. Germline CDR1 and CDR2: MNHNS and SASEGT. The CDR3 spans 14 residues. The ends were cut back, 4 bases at V and 11 bases at J, with 18 bases in the middle. For the CDR3, the DNA is TGTGCCAGCAGTGGTTTCGCTGAGGGCTTCACCCAGCATTTT. It yields the protein CASSGFAEGFTQHF.

J is TRBJ2-7 and V is TRBV11-2, with 12 bases aligning to TRBD2. The trim removed 6 bases at V and 3 bases at J, leaving 12 bases unmatched. This CDR3 contains 17 residues. Germline CDR1 reads SGHAT; CDR2 reads FQNNGV. The CDR3 loop is CASSSGPGLAGFYEQYF. CDR3 nucleotide sequence: TGTGCCAGCAGTTCAGGACCGGGACTAGCGGGCTTCTACGAGCAGTACTTC.

In this sample, this clone turned up once. The chain is built from TRBV2 and TRBJ1-5; D unresolved. V lost 7 bases to trimming and J lost 3 bases, with 13 bases between them. In germline, CDR1 is SNHLY, CDR2 FYNNEI. This CDR3 contains 14 residues. The CDR3 coding sequence is TGTGCCAGCATGACTTTCGGCCACAATCAGCCCCAGCATTTT. It yields the protein CASMTFGHNQPQHF.

The rearrangement links TRBV6-4 to TRBJ2-1, with D possibly matching TRBD1 (6 bases). CDR1 MRHNA and CDR2 SNTAGT come from the germline V gene. The CDR3 has 15 residues. V was clipped by 0 bases and J by 9 bases, with 15 bases between them. CDR3 sequence: CASSDSSGARGEQFF. The CDR3 DNA follows: TGTGCCAGCAGTGACTCTTCAGGGGCCCGGGGTGAGCAGTTCTTC.

This clone has only one observation. This rearrangement joins TRBV28 to TRBJ2-7, with D perhaps TRBD2 (6 bases). V lost 3 bases to trimming and J lost 6 bases, with 12 bases between them. The CDR3 covers 13 residues. The V gene's germline CDR1 is MDHEN and CDR2 SYDVKM. CDR3 in amino acids: CASSFAEAGEQYF. The CDR3 region has the DNA TGTGCCAGCAGTTTCGCAGAAGCGGGCGAGCAGTACTTC.

The V and J genes are TRBV2 and TRBJ2-3; no reliable D call. Germline V gene data show CDR1 as SNHLY and CDR2 as FYNNEI. The CDR3 consists of 16 residues. Trimming removed 6 bases at V and 1 base at J, with 17 bases between. CDR3 in DNA: TGTGCCAGCAGCCCATCACTACCGAAGGGCACAGATACGCAGTATTTT. It codes for CASSPSLPKGTDTQYF.

This clone was picked up a small number of times. This chain connects TRBV4-1 to TRBJ2-7, with D possibly TRBD2 on 5 matching bases. Germline assignment: CDR1 MGHRA and CDR2 YSYEKL. The CDR3 has 17 residues. The ends were cut back, 5 bases at V and 0 bases at J, with 20 bases in the middle. The CDR3 sequence is CASSFEGMTPSSYEQYF. Here the CDR3 DNA reads TGCGCCAGCAGCTTCGAGGGTATGACACCCTCCTCCTACGAGCAGTACTTC.

The V and J genes are TRBV29-1 and TRBJ2-2; D call uncertain. V was cut by 7 bases and J by 1 base, with 16 bases left in between. The CDR3 covers 15 residues. CDR1 and CDR2 from the germline V gene are SQVTM and ANQGSEA. The CDR3 here is CSAPNPGKNTGELFF. In nucleotides, the CDR3 is TGCAGCGCCCCAAATCCAGGAAAGAACACCGGGGAGCTGTTTTTT.

The chain couples TRBV28 to TRBJ1-2; D unclear. Trimming left V 6 bases short and J 0 bases short, with 23 bases between. CDR1 and CDR2 (germline): MDHEN, SYDVKM. This CDR3 comprises 18 residues. CDR3 sequence reads: CASSPLLALASTNYGYTF. In DNA form, the CDR3 reads TGTGCCAGCAGCCCACTACTAGCGCTGGCCTCAACTAACTATGGCTACACCTTC.

The chain is built from TRBV7-8 and TRBJ1-1, with no clear D. Trimming removed 5 bases from V and 0 bases from J, with 13 bases in between. The CDR3 contains 15 residues. Germline V gives CDR1 SGHVS, CDR2 FQNEAQ. The DNA of the CDR3 is TGTGCCAGCAGCCTTCCGGGCGGGGTGAACACTGAAGCTTTCTTT. It codes for CASSLPGGVNTEAFF.

The chain carries TRBV6-1 and TRBJ1-3; 8 positions agree with TRBD1. CDR3 length: 17 residues. The ends lost 4 bases at V and 2 bases at J; junction bases unmatched: 10. The germline CDR1 and CDR2 sequences are MNHNS and SASEGT. CDR3 loop: CASSGRDRRGAGNTIYF. The CDR3 DNA is TGTGCCAGCAGTGGCCGGGACAGGCGGGGAGCTGGAAACACCATATATTTT.

This clone was seen just once. The genes are TRBV4-1 and TRBJ2-2, with TRBD2 identical over 8 bases. The CDR3 has 14 residues. V trimming: 1 base; J trimming: 5 bases; junction bases outside the gene matches: 0. Germline assignment: CDR1 MGHRA and CDR2 YSYEKL. The CDR3 here is CASSQGLATGELFF. CDR3 sequence (DNA): TGCGCCAGCAGCCAAGGACTAGCGACCGGGGAGCTGTTTTTT.

The chain joins TRBV5-4 to TRBJ1-2; TRBD1 matches at 7 bases. With V trimmed by 0 bases and J by 4 bases, 6 bases remained unmatched. This CDR3 comprises 15 residues. Per the germline V gene, CDR1 is SGHNT and CDR2 is YYREEE (reference sequence). This chain's CDR3 is CASSLEGARPYGYTF. The CDR3 nucleotides read TGTGCCAGCAGCTTGGAGGGGGCGCGGCCCTATGGCTACACCTTC.

The chain is built from TRBV2 and TRBJ1-5, with a tentative D call TRBD1 (5 bases). The V gene lost 5 bases and the J gene lost 0 bases, with 8 bases spanning the gap. This CDR3 is built from 14 residues. Germline assignment: CDR1 SNHLY and CDR2 FYNNEI. This CDR3 reads CASSQGHSNQPQHF. The DNA of the CDR3 is TGTGCCAGCAGTCAGGGCCATAGCAATCAGCCCCAGCATTTT. The entire variable domain, with the rest obtained from reference TRBV2 and TRBJ1-5, is as follows: EPEVTQTPSHQVTQMGQEVILRCVPISNHLYFYWYRQILGQKVEFLVSFYNNEISEKSEIFDDQFSVERPDGSNFTLKIRSTKLEDSAMYFCASSQGHSNQPQHFGDGTRLSIL.

The CDR3 nucleotides read TGTGCCAGCTCTCCCGGGTCTGGGACTGAAGCTTTCTTT. Encoded protein: CASSPGSGTEAFF. The chain has TRBV18 and TRBJ1-1; D remains ambiguous. Per germline, CDR1 KGHSH and CDR2 LQKENI. The CDR3 covers 13 residues. Trimming pared 6 bases from V and 5 bases from J, leaving 13 bases between.

This chain joins TRBV6-1 and TRBJ2-1, with a possible D match to TRBD1 (8 bases). The CDR3 is 20 residues long. Germline loops: CDR1 MNHNS, CDR2 SASEGT. The germline V and J ends were trimmed by 3 bases and 0 bases, with 24 bases remaining between them. The CDR3 nucleotides are TGTGCCAGCAGTGAGTACCAGGGGGCCGGGGGGTTATCCTCCTACAATGAGCAGTTCTTC. Its translation is CASSEYQGAGGLSSYNEQFF.

V is TRBV9 and J is TRBJ2-7, with a tentative D call TRBD2 (5 bases). V lost 2 bases, J lost 2 bases, and 11 bases lay in between. The CDR3 totals 14 residues. The germline gives CDR1 SGDLS, CDR2 YYNGEE. CDR3: CASSVGVPAYEQYF. Here the CDR3 DNA reads TGTGCCAGCAGCGTCGGGGTACCCGCCTACGAGCAGTACTTC.

A few counts support this clone. The chain carries TRBV7-2 and TRBJ2-7; TRBD2 is a possible D gene (5 bases). Germline V gives CDR1 SGHTA, CDR2 FQGNSA. V lost 2 bases to trimming and J lost 6 bases, with 14 bases between them. The CDR3 is 14 residues long. CDR3 bases: TGTGCCAGCAGCTTACAAAGTAGGGCGGGCGAGCAGTACTTC. Translating gives CASSLQSRAGEQYF.

This rearrangement joins TRBV2 to TRBJ1-2; 7 bases are shared with TRBD1. J gave up 9 bases and V 6 bases, and 10 bases lay outside the gene matches. Germline CDR1 reads SNHLY; CDR2 reads FYNNEI. The CDR3 totals 13 residues. The CDR3 loop reads CASRLTGNVSYTF. The CDR3 nucleotides read TGTGCCAGCAGACTGACAGGGAATGTAAGCTACACCTTC.

The chain uses TRBV5-1 and TRBJ2-3; 9 bases are a match to TRBD1. The CDR3 is 14 residues long. The V and J ends lost 7 bases and 1 base, in that order; junction bases with no gene match: 4. Germline V lookup: CDR1 SGHRS, CDR2 YFSETQ. Written as DNA, the CDR3 is TGCGCCAGCTCCCGGGACAGGGGCACAGATACGCAGTATTTT. It specifies CASSRDRGTDTQYF. Drawing the rest from reference TRBV5-1 and TRBJ2-3, the complete variable domain is KAGVTQTPRYLIKTRGQQVTLSCSPISGHRSVSWYQQTPGQGLQFLFEYFSETQRNKGNFPGRFSGRQFSNSRSEMNVSTLELGDSALYLCASSRDRGTDTQYFGPGTRLTVL.

The V call is TRBV5-4, the J call TRBJ1-2; D is unclear. This CDR3 is built from 13 residues. Germline V gene lookup returns CDR1 SGHNT and CDR2 YYREEE (reference sequence). Trimming took off 1 base at V and 6 bases at J, with 10 bases between the two ends. In DNA, the CDR3 is TGTGCCAGCAGCTTGACAGAGCGGCATGGCTACACCTTC. The encoded protein is CASSLTERHGYTF.

This chain connects TRBV28 to TRBJ2-7; D gene unclear. V was cut by 8 bases and J by 4 bases, with 18 bases left in between. CDR3 length: 14 amino acids. Germline values: CDR1 MDHEN, CDR2 SYDVKM. CDR3 sequence reads: CASLPSRFGYEQYF. DNA for the CDR3: TGTGCCAGCCTACCGTCGCGGTTCGGGTACGAGCAGTACTTC.